A single sample is the source of the 6 T cell receptor beta chains below, sequenced in a study of regulatory T cells in long-lasting Graves disease (dated by TCRdb to about 2021). This specimen's time point label, per the study, means: newly diagnosed GD, antithyroid drugs for less than 3 months. For both TCR sequencing and RNA sequencing, RNA was extracted from PBMCs in TRIzol. Libraries were built with multiplex PCR. TCRdb names Illumina HiSeq 4000 as the instrument used. To build TCR beta libraries, CDR3 regions were amplified by Arm-PCR using iRepertoire HTBI primers. The public reads were quality trimmed at Q25 with fastp and then assembled into clones with MiXCR by TCRdb, keeping productive beta chains. When rows share a CDR3 protein, they turn into one entry using the most common DNA and genes. The sample records around 250,000 distinct CDR3 sequences, roughly 18% of which are singletons. 14% of the sample is in the top ten clones.

This same sample was also part of a study on T cells in Graves' hyperthyroidism and ophthalmopathy.

The starting material was peripheral blood mononuclear cells (PBMCs), obtained at new diagnosis, from a patient treated with antithyroid drugs. These receptor sequences come from a woman in her 30s with Graves disease. Donor details come from another sample of the same person, matched by shared clones.

This clonotype was observed a few times. As DNA, the CDR3 is TGCGCCAGCAGCCATATTCCGGGACAGGGGGCATCTGGAAACACCATATATTTT. As protein: CASSHIPGQGASGNTIYF. This rearrangement joins TRBV4-1 to TRBJ1-3, with 12 nucleotides matching TRBD1. CDR1 is MGHRA, CDR2 YSYEKL, per germline. J was trimmed by 1 base and V by 3 bases; bases with no gene match: 7. The CDR3 has 18 residues.

This clonotype occurred many times. V and J are TRBV6-1 and TRBJ2-3; D is unclear. The ends were cut back, 3 bases at V and 0 bases at J, with 10 bases in the middle. The CDR3 loop spans 15 amino acids. Germline V CDR1 and CDR2: MNHNS, SASEGT. CDR3: CASSDPLPSTDTQYF. The CDR3, as DNA: TGTGCCAGCAGTGACCCATTGCCTAGCACAGATACGCAGTATTTT.

The genes are TRBV6-2 or TRBV6-3 and TRBJ2-1, with D possibly being TRBD2 (6 bases). Germline V lookup: CDR1 MNHEY, CDR2 SVGEGT. Trimming cost V 6 bases and J 7 bases, with 19 bases left between them. This CDR3 has 15 residues. CDR3 nucleotide sequence: TGTGCCAGCAGCTACGGGGGTGATTCGGGTAATGAGCAGTTCTTC. It is translated as CASSYGGDSGNEQFF.

The J gene is TRBJ2-6, the V gene TRBV19; TRBD1 is a possible D gene (5 bases). Germline values: CDR1 LNHDA, CDR2 SQIVND (reference sequence). Trimming stripped 3 bases from V and 4 bases from J, with 13 bases between. The CDR3 contains 16 residues. Here the CDR3 reads CASSMNGARGANVLTF. The CDR3 region has the DNA TGTGCCAGTAGTATGAATGGGGCTCGCGGGGCCAACGTCCTGACTTTC.

This clonotype was seen at least ten times. The chain couples TRBV7-2 to TRBJ2-7; 7 bases are shared with TRBD1. The germline CDR1 and CDR2 sequences are SGHTA and FQGNSA. Losses at the gene ends were 5 bases for V and 2 bases for J; bases not matched to a gene: 12. The CDR3 totals 16 residues. The CDR3 reads CASSRDRDRVAYEQYF. The CDR3 region has the DNA TGTGCCAGCAGCCGGGACCGGGACAGAGTCGCCTACGAGCAGTACTTC.

This clonotype has at least ten counts. The CDR3 protein is CASTLGTMNTEAFF. Here the CDR3 DNA reads TGTGCCAGCACCCTCGGGACGATGAACACTGAAGCTTTCTTT. The chain uses TRBV12-3 or TRBV12-4 and TRBJ1-1; weak D call: TRBD1 (5 bases). Trimming cost V 7 bases and J 0 bases, with 12 bases left between them. There are 14 residues in the CDR3.